This T cell receptor beta chain was sequenced for a study of a mutant IDH1 vaccine in newly diagnosed glioma listed by TCRdb under 2021. Describing the broader study: Of the 32 patients who were treated, about 60% were male and approximately 40% were female, and the mean age was roughly 40 years. Before enrollment, patients had received standard therapy of radiotherapy alone, temozolomide alone, or radiochemotherapy with temozolomide; most received the combination. For exploratory analyses, longitudinal TCRB deep sequencing was carried out in about 26 treated patients wherever samples were available. Peripheral blood was drawn at six visits: V03 (baseline), V05, V07, V10, V12 and V13.

On the study overall, not on this receptor specifically: Selection of PBMC samples for TCRB deep sequencing was based on availability. Pseudoprogression seemed to be unrelated to changes in the top peripheral T cell clonotypes found by TCRB sequencing. Immune responses induced by the vaccine were seen in 90% to 95% of patients across multiple MHC alleles. The authors noted that analyses of patient blood samples could not be reproduced because of sample limitations.

On this clone: What antigen it recognizes has not been identified. It has no much larger one-base neighbor in the sample; base qualities were not kept.

The CDR3 sequence holds 15 residues, the cysteine and phenylalanine included. Here the CDR3 DNA is all that survives: 45 bases in frame from base 1. Trimming removed 3 bases from V and 6 bases from J, leaving 16 bases between the germline ends. CDR1 is given as SGHRS and CDR2 as YFSETQ, both from the germline V gene. The intended sense of this specimen's time point label: baseline, week 1 (first vaccination visit). This specimen's treatment or condition label, per the study, means: pre-vaccination baseline after standard-of-care therapy. The donors had newly diagnosed IDH1-mutant astrocytomas of WHO grade 3 or 4 that showed loss of nuclear ATRX. The samples were drawn from NOA16, a multicentre, single-arm, open-label phase I trial in Germany that tested a mutant IDH1 peptide vaccine in humans for the first time. For immunogenicity testing, the blood drawn at visit V03 was used as the baseline sample. The DNeasy Blood and Tissue Kit was used to extract genomic DNA from EDTA blood for TCRB sequencing.

The library was made by the immunoSEQ multiplex PCR assay. Rearranged TCR beta chain sequences were amplified using the hsTCRB Kit according to the manufacturer's protocol. Sequencing of TCRB libraries was carried out on an Illumina MiSeq. In the authors' own workflow: The kit vendor's proprietary platform handled demultiplexing, trimming and gene mapping. Here the immuneACCESS table is served through TCRdb, limited to in-frame sequences with V and J called. Missing clones are a known gap in these copies; in checked studies unresolved V genes cover under half, and the rest lacks a known reason. V, J and clone size are taken as reported in that table, and D and trimming were inferred from the DNA itself. The sample table lists 90,000 to 100,000 clones, around nine tenths of them with a count of one. The ten largest clones represent 0.5% to 0.6% of the sample.

The clonotype originates from a woman aged 45-60 years with glioma. Sequenced material: PBMCs, taken from a glioma patient treated with radiotherapy, temozolomide or both. The V gene is TRBV5-1 and the J gene is TRBJ2-1; the D gene is perhaps TRBD2, from 6 matching bases. The bases read TGCGCCAGCAGCTGGTCGGGGGAGCTAGCCAATGAGCAGTTCTTC. Its protein product is CASSWSGELANEQFF.